What follows are 15 T cell receptor beta chains derived from one specimen sequenced in a study of shared clonotypes between healthy human individuals. Produced via immunoSEQ multiplex PCR; TCRdb's table is partial and in-frame only. The table records 2 million to 2.5 million clones, around 90% of them present only once. The specimen was naive CD4+ T cells from PBMCs. Regarding subset: CD45RA+ positively selected. Every receptor here comes from a man aged 18 to 29 in good health. Some clones in this sample may be carry-over from other donors' samples.

The rearrangement links TRBV28 to TRBJ1-2, with unresolved D. Trimming took 8 bases from V and 13 from J, leaving 11 bases between them. CDR3 length: 9 residues. From germline, CDR1 is MDHEN and CDR2 SYDVKM. The CDR3, as DNA: TGTGCCAGCGGTCCGGGCCTCACCTTC. It codes for CASGPGLTF.

The chain combines TRBV30 with TRBJ2-1, with D perhaps TRBD1 (5 bases). The CDR3 covers 13 residues. Germline V gene data show CDR1 as GTSNPN and CDR2 as SVGIG (reference sequence). The V end was cut by 4 bases, the J end by 4 bases, with 11 bases between. The CDR3 sequence: CAWKTTVYNEQFF. The CDR3 bases are TGTGCCTGGAAGACGACAGTTTACAATGAGCAGTTCTTC.

The rearrangement links TRBV28 to TRBJ1-2; TRBD1 matches 8 bases. This CDR3 has 14 amino acids. The V gene's germline CDR1 is MDHEN and CDR2 SYDVKM. After removal of 5 bases from V and 7 bases from J, the junction contained 9 bases not matched to a gene. The CDR3 nucleotides are TGTGCCAGCAGTGGACAGGGAAGGCCGTCTGGCTACACCTTC. Its translation: CASSGQGRPSGYTF.

The chain is built from TRBV29-1 and TRBJ1-1; TRBD1 might be the D (5 bases). The germline V gene encodes CDR1 SQVTM and CDR2 ANQGSEA. The CDR3 has 13 residues. Between the trimmed V and J ends, which lost 5 bases and 6 bases, there was a span of 16 bases. The DNA for the CDR3 is TGCAGCGTTCGCTCAGGGACCGTCGCTGAAGCTTTCTTT. Residues: CSVRSGTVAEAFF.

The chain links TRBV27 to TRBJ1-6; possible D gene TRBD1, 6 bases. CDR1 is MNHEY, CDR2 SMNVEV, per germline (reference sequence). This CDR3 region has 14 residues. The V and J ends lost 7 bases and 10 bases respectively, with 17 bases between them. This CDR3 is CASTSRWGASPLHF. Written as DNA, the CDR3 is TGTGCCAGCACCTCCCGGTGGGGGGCCTCACCCCTCCACTTT.

With respect to this clone: The sample holds other DNA sequences that translate to the same CDR3. V and J are TRBV6-5 and TRBJ1-2, with 8 bases identical to TRBD1. This CDR3 comprises 13 residues. The V and J ends lost 4 bases and 8 bases, in that order; junction bases with no gene match: 6. Germline V lookup: CDR1 MNHEY, CDR2 SVGAGI. The CDR3: CASSSRTGIGYTF. The CDR3 DNA reads TGTGCCAGCAGTTCCCGGACAGGGATCGGCTACACCTTC.

This clone was seen once. The V gene is TRBV14, the J gene TRBJ2-5; possibly TRBD1 or TRBD2 for D (5 bases each). V lost 4 bases, J lost 2 bases, and 17 bases lay in between. This CDR3 region has 16 residues. Germline CDR1 SGHDN, CDR2 FVKESK. CDR3 loop: CASSRGAGGNQETQYF. The CDR3 DNA reads TGTGCCAGCAGCCGAGGGGCAGGAGGCAATCAAGAGACCCAGTACTTC.

The V and J genes are TRBV2 and TRBJ2-5; 10 positions match TRBD2. V lost 3 bases, J lost 4 bases, and 5 bases stayed unmatched. Germline CDR1 SNHLY, CDR2 FYNNEI. This CDR3 has 15 residues. The CDR3 sequence is CASSDGLAGVETQYF. The CDR3 nucleotides are TGTGCCAGCAGTGACGGGCTAGCGGGAGTAGAGACCCAGTACTTC.

This chain links TRBV30 with TRBJ1-3; maybe TRBD1 (5 bases). The V end was cut by 1 base, the J end by 0 bases, with 16 bases between. The CDR3 has 17 residues. Germline CDR1 GTSNPN, CDR2 SVGIG (reference sequence). The CDR3 DNA reads as TGTGCCTGGAGTGGGCACCGGGGACGTCCCTCTGGAAACACCATATATTTT. This sequence encodes CAWSGHRGRPSGNTIYF.

The V and J genes are TRBV5-1 and TRBJ1-1; possible D gene TRBD1, 5 bases. The germline gives CDR1 SGHRS, CDR2 YFSETQ. This CDR3 comprises 15 residues. V was clipped by 4 bases and J by 3 bases, with 16 bases between them. The CDR3 DNA reads as TGCGCCAGCAGCCCGTCCGGGACCCCCGACACTGAAGCTTTCTTT. Protein sequence: CASSPSGTPDTEAFF.

The chain is built from TRBV5-8 and TRBJ2-7; 7 positions match TRBD1. V trimming: 4 bases; J trimming: 4 bases; junction bases outside the gene matches: 5. The CDR3 loop spans 13 amino acids. Germline loops: CDR1 SGHTS, CDR2 YDEGEE. This chain's CDR3 is CASSRDRVYEQYF. The CDR3 DNA follows: TGTGCCAGCAGCCGAGACAGGGTTTACGAGCAGTACTTC.

V gene TRBV5-1 combines with J gene TRBJ2-1; 13 nucleotides line up with TRBD2. Germline lookup yields CDR1 SGHRS and CDR2 YFSETQ. V lost 4 bases to trimming and J lost 4 bases; unmatched junction nucleotides: 2. This CDR3 comprises 15 residues. CDR3 in amino acids: CASSVTSGGYNEQFF. The CDR3 DNA sequence: TGCGCCAGCAGCGTGACTAGCGGGGGGTACAATGAGCAGTTCTTC.

CDR3 nucleotide sequence: TGTGCCAGCAGCCAGGGACTAATCACAGATACGCAGTATTTT. Its protein is CASSQGLITDTQYF. V is TRBV7-3 and J is TRBJ2-3; 7 nucleotides align to TRBD2. Germline lookup yields CDR1 SGHTA and CDR2 FQGTGA. V lost 5 bases to trimming and J lost 2 bases; unmatched junction nucleotides: 4. CDR3 length equals 14 residues.

The gene calls are TRBV7-2 and TRBJ2-6; 9 bases agree with TRBD1. Trimming at V came to 5 bases and at J to 0 bases, leaving 5 bases not matched to a gene. CDR3 length: 17 residues. Germline V gives CDR1 SGHTA, CDR2 FQGNSA. In nucleotides, the CDR3 is TGTGCCAGCAGCCGCCGGACAGGGGACTCTGGGGCCAACGTCCTGACTTTC. Protein: CASSRRTGDSGANVLTF. Filled out from reference TRBV7-2 and TRBJ2-6, the complete variable domain reads GAGVSQSPSNKVTEKGKDVELRCDPISGHTALYWYRQSLGQGLEFLIYFQGNSAPDKSGLPSDRFSAERTGGSVSTLTIQRTQQEDSAVYLCASSRRTGDSGANVLTFGAGSRLTVL.

This sequence joins TRBV7-2 and TRBJ2-7; D possibly matches TRBD1 or TRBD2 (5 bases each). CDR1 and CDR2 (germline): SGHTA, FQGNSA. The CDR3 extends over 17 amino acids. Trimming took off 5 bases at V and 4 bases at J, with 24 bases between the two ends. The CDR3 region has the DNA TGTGCCAGCAGCCCTACGATCGCTATGGGGACCGGGTACGAGCAGTACTTC. It codes for CASSPTIAMGTGYEQYF. Full variable domain (missing parts from reference TRBV7-2 and TRBJ2-7): GAGVSQSPSNKVTEKGKDVELRCDPISGHTALYWYRQSLGQGLEFLIYFQGNSAPDKSGLPSDRFSAERTGGSVSTLTIQRTQQEDSAVYLCASSPTIAMGTGYEQYFGPGTRLTVT.